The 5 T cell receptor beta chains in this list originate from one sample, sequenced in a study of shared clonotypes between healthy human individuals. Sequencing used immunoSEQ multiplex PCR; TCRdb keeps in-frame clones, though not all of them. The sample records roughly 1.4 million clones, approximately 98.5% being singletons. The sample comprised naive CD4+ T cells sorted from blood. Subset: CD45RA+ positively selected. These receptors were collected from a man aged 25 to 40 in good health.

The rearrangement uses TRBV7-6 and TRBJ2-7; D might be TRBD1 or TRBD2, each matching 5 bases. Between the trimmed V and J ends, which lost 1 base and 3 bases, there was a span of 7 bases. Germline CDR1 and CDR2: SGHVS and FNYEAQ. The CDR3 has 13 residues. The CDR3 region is CASSLVGGYEQYF. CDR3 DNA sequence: TGTGCCAGCAGCTTAGTTGGGGGCTACGAGCAGTACTTC.

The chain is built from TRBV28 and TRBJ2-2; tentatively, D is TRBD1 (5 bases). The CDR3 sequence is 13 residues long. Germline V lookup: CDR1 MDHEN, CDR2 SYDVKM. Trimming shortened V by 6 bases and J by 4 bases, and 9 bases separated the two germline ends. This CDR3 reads CASRAGITGELFF. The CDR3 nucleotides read TGTGCCAGCAGGGCAGGGATCACCGGGGAGCTGTTTTTT.

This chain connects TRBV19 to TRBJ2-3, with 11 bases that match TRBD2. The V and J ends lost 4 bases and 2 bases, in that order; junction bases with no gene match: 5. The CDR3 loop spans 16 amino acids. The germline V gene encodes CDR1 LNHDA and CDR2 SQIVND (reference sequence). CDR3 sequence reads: CASSSSGRAATDTQYF. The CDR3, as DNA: TGTGCCAGTAGTAGTAGCGGGAGGGCCGCCACAGATACGCAGTATTTT. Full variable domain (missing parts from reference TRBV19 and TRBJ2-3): DGGITQSPKYLFRKEGQNVTLSCEQNLNHDAMYWYRQDPGQGLRLIYYSQIVNDFQKGDIAEGYSVSREKKESFPLTVTSAQKNPTAFYLCASSSSGRAATDTQYFGPGTRLTVL.

The CDR3 DNA sequence: TGTGCCAGCAGTCGTGATTACAGGTCCGAGACCCAGTACTTC. Translation gives CASSRDYRSETQYF. The J gene is TRBJ2-5, the V gene TRBV6-5; possibly TRBD1 for D (5 bases). Between the trimmed V and J ends, which lost 5 bases and 5 bases, there was a span of 15 bases. This CDR3 spans 14 amino acids. CDR1 MNHEY and CDR2 SVGAGI come from the germline V gene.

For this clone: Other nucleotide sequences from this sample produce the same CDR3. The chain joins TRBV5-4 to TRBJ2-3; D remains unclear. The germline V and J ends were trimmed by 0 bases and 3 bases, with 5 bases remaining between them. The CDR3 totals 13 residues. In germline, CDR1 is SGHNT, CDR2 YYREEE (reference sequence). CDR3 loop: CASSLAGTDTQYF. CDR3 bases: TGTGCCAGCAGCTTGGCCGGAACAGATACGCAGTATTTT.